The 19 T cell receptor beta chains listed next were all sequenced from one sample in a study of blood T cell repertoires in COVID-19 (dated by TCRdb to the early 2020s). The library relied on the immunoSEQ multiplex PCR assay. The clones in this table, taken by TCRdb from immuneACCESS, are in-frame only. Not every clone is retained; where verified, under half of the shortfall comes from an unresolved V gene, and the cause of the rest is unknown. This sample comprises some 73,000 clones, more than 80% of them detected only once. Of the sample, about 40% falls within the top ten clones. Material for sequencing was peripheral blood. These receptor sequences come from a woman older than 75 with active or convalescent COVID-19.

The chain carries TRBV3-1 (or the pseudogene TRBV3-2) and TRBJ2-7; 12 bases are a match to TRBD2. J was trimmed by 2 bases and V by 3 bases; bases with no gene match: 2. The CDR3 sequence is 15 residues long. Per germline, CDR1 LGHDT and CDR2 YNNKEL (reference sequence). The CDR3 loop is CASSQGLAGTYEQYF. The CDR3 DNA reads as TGTGCCAGCAGCCAGGGACTAGCGGGCACCTACGAGCAGTACTTC.

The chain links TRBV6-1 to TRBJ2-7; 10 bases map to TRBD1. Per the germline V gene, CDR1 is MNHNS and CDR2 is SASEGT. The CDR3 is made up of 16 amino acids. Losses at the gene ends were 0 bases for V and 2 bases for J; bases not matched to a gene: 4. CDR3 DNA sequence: TGTGCCAGCAGTGAAGCAGGGACAGGGGCCGCCTACGAGCAGTACTTC. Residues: CASSEAGTGAAYEQYF.

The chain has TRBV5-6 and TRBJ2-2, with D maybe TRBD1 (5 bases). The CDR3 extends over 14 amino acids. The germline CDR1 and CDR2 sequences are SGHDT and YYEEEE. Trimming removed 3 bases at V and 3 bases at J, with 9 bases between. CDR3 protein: CASSYRQYTGELFF. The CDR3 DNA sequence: TGTGCCAGCAGCTACCGACAGTACACCGGGGAGCTGTTTTTT.

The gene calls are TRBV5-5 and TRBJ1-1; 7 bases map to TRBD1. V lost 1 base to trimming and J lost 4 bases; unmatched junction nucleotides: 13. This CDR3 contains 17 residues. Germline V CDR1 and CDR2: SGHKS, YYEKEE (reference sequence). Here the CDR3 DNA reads TGTGCCAGCAGCTTGATGGGACAGAACCCGAGTATCACTGAAGCTTTCTTT. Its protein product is CASSLMGQNPSITEAFF. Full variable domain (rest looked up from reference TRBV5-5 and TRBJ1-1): DAGVTQSPTHLIKTRGQQVTLRCSPISGHKSVSWYQQVLGQGPQFIFQYYEKEERGRGNFPDRFSARQFPNYSSELNVNALLLGDSALYLCASSLMGQNPSITEAFFGQGTRLTVV.

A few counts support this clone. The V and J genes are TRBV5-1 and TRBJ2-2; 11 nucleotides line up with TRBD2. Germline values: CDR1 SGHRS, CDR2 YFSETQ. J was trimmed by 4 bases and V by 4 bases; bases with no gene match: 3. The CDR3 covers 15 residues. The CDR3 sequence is CASSQTSGGTGELFF. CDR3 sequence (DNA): TGCGCCAGCAGCCAAACTAGCGGGGGCACCGGGGAGCTGTTTTTT.

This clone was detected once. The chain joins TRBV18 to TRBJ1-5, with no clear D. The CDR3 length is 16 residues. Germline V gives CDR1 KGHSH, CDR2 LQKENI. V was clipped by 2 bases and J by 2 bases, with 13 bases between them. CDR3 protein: CASSPSAGRGNQPQHF. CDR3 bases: TGTGCCAGCTCACCATCTGCAGGCCGCGGCAATCAGCCCCAGCATTTT.

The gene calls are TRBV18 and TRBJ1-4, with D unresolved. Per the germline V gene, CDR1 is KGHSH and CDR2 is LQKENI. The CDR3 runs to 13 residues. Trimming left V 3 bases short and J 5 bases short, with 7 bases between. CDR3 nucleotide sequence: TGTGCCAGCTCACCGGCGAGGAATGAAAAACTGTTTTTT. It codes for CASSPARNEKLFF.

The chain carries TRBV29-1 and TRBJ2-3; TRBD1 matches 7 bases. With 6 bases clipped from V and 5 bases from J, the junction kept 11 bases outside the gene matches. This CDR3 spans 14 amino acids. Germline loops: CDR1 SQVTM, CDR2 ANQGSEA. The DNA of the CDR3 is TGCAGCGTAGCAAAGACAGGGTTTCAAGATACGCAGTATTTT. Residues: CSVAKTGFQDTQYF.

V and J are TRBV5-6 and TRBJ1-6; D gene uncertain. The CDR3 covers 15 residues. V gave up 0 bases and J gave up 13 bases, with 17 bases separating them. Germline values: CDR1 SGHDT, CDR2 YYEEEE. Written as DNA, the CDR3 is TGTGCCAGCAGCTTGGGCGATAATGTCTGGTCGCCCCTCCACTTT. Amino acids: CASSLGDNVWSPLHF. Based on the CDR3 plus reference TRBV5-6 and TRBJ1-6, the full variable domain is DAGVTQSPTHLIKTRGQQVTLRCSPKSGHDTVSWYQQALGQGPQFIFQYYEEEERQRGNFPDRFSGHQFPNYSSELNVNALLLGDSALYLCASSLGDNVWSPLHFGNGTRLTVT.

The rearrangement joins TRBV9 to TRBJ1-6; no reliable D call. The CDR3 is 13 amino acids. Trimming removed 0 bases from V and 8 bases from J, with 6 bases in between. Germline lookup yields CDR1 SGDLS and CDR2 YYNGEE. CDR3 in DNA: TGTGCCAGCAGCGTAGTTCGGGATTCACCCCTCCACTTT. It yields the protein CASSVVRDSPLHF.

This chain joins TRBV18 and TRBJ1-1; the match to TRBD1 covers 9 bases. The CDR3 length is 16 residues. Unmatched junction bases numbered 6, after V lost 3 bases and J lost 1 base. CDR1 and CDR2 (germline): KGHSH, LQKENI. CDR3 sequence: CASSPNRGQGNTEAFF. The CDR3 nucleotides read TGTGCCAGCTCACCCAACAGGGGGCAAGGGAACACTGAAGCTTTCTTT.

Written as DNA, the CDR3 is TGTGCCAGCTCACCATATCCGCAAACGGGACAGGGGAATTCACCCCTCCACTTT. Its protein is CASSPYPQTGQGNSPLHF. The chain joins TRBV18 to TRBJ1-6; 10 nucleotides line up with TRBD1. V lost 2 bases and J lost 7; bases outside the gene matches: 11. This CDR3 comprises 18 residues. Germline V gives CDR1 KGHSH, CDR2 LQKENI.

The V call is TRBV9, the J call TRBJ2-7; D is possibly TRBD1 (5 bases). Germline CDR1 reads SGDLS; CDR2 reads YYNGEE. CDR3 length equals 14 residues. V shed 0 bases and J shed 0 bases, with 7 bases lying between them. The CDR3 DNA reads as TGTGCCAGCAGCGTAGATGGGGCCTCCTACGAGCAGTACTTC. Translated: CASSVDGASYEQYF.

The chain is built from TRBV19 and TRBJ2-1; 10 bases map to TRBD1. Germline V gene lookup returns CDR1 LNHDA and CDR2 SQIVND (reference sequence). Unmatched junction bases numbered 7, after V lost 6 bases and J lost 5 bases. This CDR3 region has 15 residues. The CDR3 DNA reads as TGTGCCAGTAGATCACCGGGACAGGGGCACAATGAGCAGTTCTTC. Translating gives CASRSPGQGHNEQFF. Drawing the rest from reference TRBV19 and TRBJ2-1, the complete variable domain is DGGITQSPKYLFRKEGQNVTLSCEQNLNHDAMYWYRQDPGQGLRLIYYSQIVNDFQKGDIAEGYSVSREKKESFPLTVTSAQKNPTAFYLCASRSPGQGHNEQFFGPGTRLTVL.

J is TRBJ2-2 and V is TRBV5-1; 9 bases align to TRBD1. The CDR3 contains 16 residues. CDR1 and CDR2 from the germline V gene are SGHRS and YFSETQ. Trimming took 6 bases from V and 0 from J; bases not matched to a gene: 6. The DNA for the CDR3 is TGCGCCAGCAAGGGACAGGGACCTTCGAACACCGGGGAGCTGTTTTTT. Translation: CASKGQGPSNTGELFF.

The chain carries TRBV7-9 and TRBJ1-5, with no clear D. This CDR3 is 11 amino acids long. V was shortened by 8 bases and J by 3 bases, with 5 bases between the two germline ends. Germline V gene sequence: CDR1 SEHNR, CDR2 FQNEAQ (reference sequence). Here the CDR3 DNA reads TGTGCCAGCGGCCACAATCAGCCCCAGCATTTT. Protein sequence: CASGHNQPQHF.

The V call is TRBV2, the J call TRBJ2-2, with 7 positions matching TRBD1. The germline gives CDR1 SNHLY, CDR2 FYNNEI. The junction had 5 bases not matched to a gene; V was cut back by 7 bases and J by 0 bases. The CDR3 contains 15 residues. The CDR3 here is CASTRQGTNTGELFF. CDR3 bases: TGTGCCAGCACACGACAGGGAACGAACACCGGGGAGCTGTTTTTT.

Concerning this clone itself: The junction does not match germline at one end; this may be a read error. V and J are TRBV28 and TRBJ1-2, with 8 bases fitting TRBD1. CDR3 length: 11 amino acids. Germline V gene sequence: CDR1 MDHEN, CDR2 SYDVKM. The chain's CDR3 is CASSYMDREYF. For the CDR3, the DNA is TGTGCCAGCAGTTATATGGACAGGGAATATTTC.

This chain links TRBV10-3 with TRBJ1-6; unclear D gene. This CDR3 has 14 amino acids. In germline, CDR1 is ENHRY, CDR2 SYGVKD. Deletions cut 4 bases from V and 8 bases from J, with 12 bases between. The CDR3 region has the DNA TGTGCCATCAGTGTAGACGGGAGGGATTCACCCCTCCACTTT. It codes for CAISVDGRDSPLHF.